One and the same sample provided the 21 T cell receptor beta chains below, sequenced in a study of T cell responses to AZD1222 COVID-19 vaccine. Libraries were prepared by immunoSEQ multiplex PCR; TCRdb keeps only in-frame clonotypes and omits some of them. Among about 120,000 clones listed, around 91% were seen once. Sequencing used peripheral blood, obtained 28 days after the second AZD1222 dose. The receptors originated from an adult who received the AZD1222 COVID-19 vaccine.

The CDR3 loop reads CASSFPRGPTSTNYGYTF. Here the CDR3 DNA reads TGTGCCAGCAGCTTCCCCAGGGGGCCCACCTCTACTAACTATGGCTACACCTTC. The chain links TRBV11-3 to TRBJ1-2; 8 bases fit TRBD1. The V segment lost 3 bases and the J segment 0 bases; nucleotides outside the gene matches: 12. The CDR3 runs to 18 residues. Germline CDR1 is SGHNT and CDR2 is YENEEA.

This sequence joins TRBV7-9 and TRBJ2-3; D gene unclear. This CDR3 has 15 residues. The V end was cut by 2 bases, the J end by 3 bases, with 12 bases between. Germline V gives CDR1 SEHNR, CDR2 FQNEAQ (reference sequence). Here the CDR3 reads CASSLIGDGTDTQYF. CDR3 bases: TGTGCCAGCAGCTTAATTGGGGATGGGACAGATACGCAGTATTTT.

CDR3 nucleotide sequence: TGTGCCAGCAGCCAAGACGGACAGAACACTGAAGCTTTCTTT. Translating it yields CASSQDGQNTEAFF. The chain couples TRBV3-1 (or the pseudogene TRBV3-2) to TRBJ1-1; D might be TRBD1 (5 bases). Germline CDR1 and CDR2: LGHDT and YNNKEL (reference sequence). This CDR3 region has 14 residues. V dropped 0 bases and J dropped 1 base, with 6 bases sitting between them.

The chain couples TRBV28 to TRBJ2-5; maybe TRBD2 (6 bases). V lost 6 bases to trimming and J lost 3 bases, with 8 bases between them. The CDR3 loop spans 12 amino acids. Germline lookup yields CDR1 MDHEN and CDR2 SYDVKM. In nucleotides, the CDR3 is TGTGCCAGCAGACTAGCAGAAGAGACCCAGTACTTC. It is translated as CASRLAEETQYF.

This rearrangement joins TRBV30 to TRBJ2-1; TRBD2 agrees at 7 bases. There are 14 residues in the CDR3. Per germline, CDR1 GTSNPN and CDR2 SVGIG (reference sequence). V shed 2 bases and J 4 bases; nucleotides not matched to a gene: 5. The CDR3 sequence is CAWSFTSVYNEQFF. For the CDR3, the DNA is TGTGCCTGGAGTTTCACTAGCGTGTACAATGAGCAGTTCTTC. The variable domain in full, with the rest retrieved from reference TRBV30 and TRBJ2-1, is SQTIHQWPATLVQPVGSPLSLECTVEGTSNPNLYWYRQAAGRGLQLLFYSVGIGQISSEVPQNLSASRPQDRQFILSSKKLLLSDSGFYLCAWSFTSVYNEQFFGPGTRLTVL.

This chain joins TRBV10-3 and TRBJ1-6, with TRBD1 as a possible D gene (6 bases). The CDR3 is 15 amino acids. Trimming shortened V by 11 bases and J by 5 bases, and 19 bases separated the two germline ends. Germline CDR1 is ENHRY and CDR2 is SYGVKD. CDR3 sequence: CACRGRDTNNSPLHF. DNA of the CDR3: TGTGCCTGCCGAGGCCGGGACACCAATAATTCACCCCTCCACTTT.

This clone was found once. The CDR3: CASSDGTEPYEQYF. In DNA, the CDR3 is TGTGCCAGCAGTGACGGGACAGAACCTTACGAGCAGTACTTC. The chain joins TRBV2 to TRBJ2-7, with 7 bases identical to TRBD1. V lost 3 bases, J lost 4 bases, and 6 bases stayed unmatched. The CDR3 runs to 14 residues. Germline V gene data show CDR1 as SNHLY and CDR2 as FYNNEI.

This CDR3 is CSARLRTGLFNEQFF. The CDR3, as DNA: TGCAGCGCCCGACTCCGGACAGGGCTGTTCAATGAGCAGTTCTTC. The chain has TRBV29-1 and TRBJ2-1, with 8 positions matching TRBD1. The CDR3 sequence is 15 residues long. Germline CDR1 SQVTM, CDR2 ANQGSEA. The J segment lost 6 bases and the V segment lost 7 bases, leaving 14 bases of the junction unmatched.

The rearrangement uses TRBV12-3 or TRBV12-4 and TRBJ1-1; D is perhaps TRBD1 (5 bases). The CDR3 loop spans 13 amino acids. V was cut by 5 bases and J by 1 base, with 8 bases left in between. Here the CDR3 reads CASSGHSNTEAFF. The CDR3 DNA follows: TGTGCCAGCAGTGGACATTCGAACACTGAAGCTTTCTTT.

V and J are TRBV13 and TRBJ1-2; 11 bases align to TRBD1. After removal of 5 bases from V and 5 bases from J, the junction contained 4 bases not matched to a gene. This CDR3 contains 14 residues. Germline CDR1 PRHDT, CDR2 FYEKMQ (reference sequence). This CDR3 is CASSTGQGAYGYTF. The CDR3 coding sequence is TGTGCCAGCAGCACCGGACAGGGGGCGTATGGCTACACCTTC.

The chain joins TRBV2 to TRBJ2-7, with D uncertain. The length of the CDR3 is 13 residues. Germline V lookup: CDR1 SNHLY, CDR2 FYNNEI. V dropped 5 bases and J dropped 0 bases, with 8 bases sitting between them. The CDR3 spells CASSHSPSYEQYF. CDR3 DNA sequence: TGTGCCAGCAGTCACTCCCCCTCCTACGAGCAGTACTTC.

The rearrangement uses TRBV6-5 and TRBJ1-5; D is undetermined. Germline CDR1 MNHEY, CDR2 SVGAGI. Trimming took 6 bases from V and 7 from J, leaving 16 bases between them. The CDR3 totals 14 residues. CDR3 region: CASSKGWVGQPQHF. CDR3 in DNA: TGTGCCAGCAGCAAAGGTTGGGTGGGGCAGCCCCAGCATTTT.

The V and J genes are TRBV5-1 and TRBJ2-6; tentatively, D is TRBD1 (5 bases). V dropped 3 bases and J dropped 4 bases, with 5 bases sitting between them. Germline V gene sequence: CDR1 SGHRS, CDR2 YFSETQ. CDR3 length equals 13 residues. The CDR3 sequence is CASSWTGANVLTF. The CDR3 nucleotides read TGCGCCAGCAGCTGGACAGGGGCCAACGTCCTGACTTTC.

This rearrangement joins TRBV7-9 to TRBJ1-1; 9 nucleotides align to TRBD1. The length of the CDR3 is 14 residues. Germline V gives CDR1 SEHNR, CDR2 FQNEAQ (reference sequence). J gave up 2 bases and V 5 bases, and 3 bases lay outside the gene matches. The CDR3 nucleotides read TGTGCCAGCAGCCGGACAGGGGTTAACACTGAAGCTTTCTTT. It specifies CASSRTGVNTEAFF.

This clone was recorded only once. The chain is built from TRBV5-4 and TRBJ2-1; no definite D call. This CDR3 has 17 residues. The ends were cut back, 0 bases at V and 6 bases at J, with 19 bases in the middle. Germline V gene sequence: CDR1 SGHNT, CDR2 YYREEE (reference sequence). The CDR3 spells CASSLELRPAETNEQFF. The CDR3 region has the DNA TGTGCCAGCAGCTTGGAACTTCGGCCTGCGGAAACCAATGAGCAGTTCTTC.

The chain is built from TRBV19 and TRBJ2-1, with D hard to call. V lost 6 bases to trimming and J lost 0 bases, with 9 bases between them. CDR3 length: 14 residues. The germline V gene encodes CDR1 LNHDA and CDR2 SQIVND (reference sequence). For the CDR3, the DNA is TGTGCCAGTAGGAGCCTTAGCTCCTACAATGAGCAGTTCTTC. Encoded protein: CASRSLSSYNEQFF. The variable domain in full, with the rest retrieved from reference TRBV19 and TRBJ2-1, is DGGITQSPKYLFRKEGQNVTLSCEQNLNHDAMYWYRQDPGQGLRLIYYSQIVNDFQKGDIAEGYSVSREKKESFPLTVTSAQKNPTAFYLCASRSLSSYNEQFFGPGTRLTVL.

The sample holds one count of this clone. The genes are TRBV5-4 and TRBJ2-7, with a possible D match to TRBD1 (5 bases). Germline loops: CDR1 SGHNT, CDR2 YYREEE (reference sequence). CDR3 size: 15 residues. Trimming pared 0 bases from V and 0 bases from J, leaving 10 bases between. The CDR3 DNA reads as TGTGCCAGCAGCTTGGAAGGGGCTATCTCCTACGAGCAGTACTTC. This codes for CASSLEGAISYEQYF.

In nucleotides, the CDR3 is TGCAGTGCTAGTCCGTCAGGGGATCGGATGAACACTGAAGCTTTCTTT. It encodes CSASPSGDRMNTEAFF. The chain employs TRBV20-1 and TRBJ1-1, with a weak D call TRBD1 (6 bases). This CDR3 is 16 amino acids long. Trimming cost V 3 bases and J 0 bases, with 17 bases left between them. Germline-derived CDR1 and CDR2 are DFQATT and SNEGSKA (reference sequence).

This clone was picked up one time. This rearrangement joins TRBV28 to TRBJ2-2; TRBD1 matches 7 bases. J lost 1 base, V lost 10 bases, and 9 bases had no gene match. Germline CDR1 and CDR2: MDHEN and SYDVKM. CDR3 length equals 15 residues. Written as DNA, the CDR3 is TGTGCCACAGTTCTGGGACAGTTGAACACCGGGGAGCTGTTTTTT. It is translated as CATVLGQLNTGELFF. Full variable domain (rest looked up from reference TRBV28 and TRBJ2-2): DVKVTQSSRYLVKRTGEKVFLECVQDMDHENMFWYRQDPGLGLRLIYFSYDVKMKEKGDIPEGYSVSREKKERFSLILESASTNQTSMYLCATVLGQLNTGELFFGEGSRLTVL.

The chain uses TRBV7-2 and TRBJ2-7; possible D gene TRBD2, 6 bases. V lost 1 base and J 2 bases, leaving 18 bases between the germline ends. The CDR3 extends over 17 amino acids. Germline assignment: CDR1 SGHTA and CDR2 FQGNSA. CDR3 sequence (DNA): TGTGCCAGCAGCTTAGTGGCTGGACTACATCCTCCCTACGAGCAGTACTTC. Protein: CASSLVAGLHPPYEQYF.

The chain couples TRBV3-1 (or the pseudogene TRBV3-2) to TRBJ1-4; 7 bases align to TRBD1. The CDR3 spans 12 residues. The V gene's germline CDR1 is LGHDT and CDR2 YNNKEL (reference sequence). The V gene end was trimmed by 4 bases and the J gene end by 13 bases; junction bases not matched to a gene: 6. The CDR3 spells CASSLGTVGLFF. The CDR3 DNA sequence: TGTGCCAGCAGCCTCGGGACAGTTGGACTGTTTTTT.